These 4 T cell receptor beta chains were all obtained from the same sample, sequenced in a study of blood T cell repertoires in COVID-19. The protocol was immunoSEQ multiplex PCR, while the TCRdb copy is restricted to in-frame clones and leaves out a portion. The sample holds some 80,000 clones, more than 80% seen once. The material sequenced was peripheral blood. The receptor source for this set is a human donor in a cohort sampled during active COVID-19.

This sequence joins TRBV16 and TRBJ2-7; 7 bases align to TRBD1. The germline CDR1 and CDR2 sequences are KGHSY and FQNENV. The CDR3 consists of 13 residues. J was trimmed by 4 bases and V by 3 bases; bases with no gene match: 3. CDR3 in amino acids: CASSQGQRYEQYF. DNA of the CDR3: TGTGCCAGCAGCCAGGGACAGCGATACGAGCAGTACTTC.

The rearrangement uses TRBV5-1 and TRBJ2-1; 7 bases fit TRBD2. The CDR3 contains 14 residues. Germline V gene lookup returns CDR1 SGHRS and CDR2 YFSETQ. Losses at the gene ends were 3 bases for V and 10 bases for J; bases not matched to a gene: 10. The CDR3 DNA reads TGCGCCAGCAGCTGGGAGGTGCCGCGGGGGGAGCAGTTCTTC. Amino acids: CASSWEVPRGEQFF.

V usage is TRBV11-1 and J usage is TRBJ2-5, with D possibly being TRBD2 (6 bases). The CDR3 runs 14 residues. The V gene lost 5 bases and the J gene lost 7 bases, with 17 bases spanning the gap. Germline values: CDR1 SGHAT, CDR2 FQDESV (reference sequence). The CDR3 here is CASSPVGLSGTQYF. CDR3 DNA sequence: TGTGCCAGCAGCCCCGTGGGACTCTCGGGGACCCAGTACTTC. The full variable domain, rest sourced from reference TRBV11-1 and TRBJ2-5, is EAEVAQSPRYKITEKSQAVAFWCDPISGHATLYWYRQILGQGPELLVQFQDESVVDDSQLPKDRFSAERLKGVDSTLKIQPAELGDSAMYLCASSPVGLSGTQYFGPGTRLLVL.

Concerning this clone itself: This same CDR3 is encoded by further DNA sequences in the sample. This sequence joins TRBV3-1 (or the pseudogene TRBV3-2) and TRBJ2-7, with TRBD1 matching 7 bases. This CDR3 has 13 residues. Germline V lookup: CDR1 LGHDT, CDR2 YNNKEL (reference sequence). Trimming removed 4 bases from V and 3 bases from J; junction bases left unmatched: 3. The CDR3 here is CASSRDSSYEQYF. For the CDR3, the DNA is TGTGCCAGCAGCCGGGACAGCAGCTACGAGCAGTACTTC.